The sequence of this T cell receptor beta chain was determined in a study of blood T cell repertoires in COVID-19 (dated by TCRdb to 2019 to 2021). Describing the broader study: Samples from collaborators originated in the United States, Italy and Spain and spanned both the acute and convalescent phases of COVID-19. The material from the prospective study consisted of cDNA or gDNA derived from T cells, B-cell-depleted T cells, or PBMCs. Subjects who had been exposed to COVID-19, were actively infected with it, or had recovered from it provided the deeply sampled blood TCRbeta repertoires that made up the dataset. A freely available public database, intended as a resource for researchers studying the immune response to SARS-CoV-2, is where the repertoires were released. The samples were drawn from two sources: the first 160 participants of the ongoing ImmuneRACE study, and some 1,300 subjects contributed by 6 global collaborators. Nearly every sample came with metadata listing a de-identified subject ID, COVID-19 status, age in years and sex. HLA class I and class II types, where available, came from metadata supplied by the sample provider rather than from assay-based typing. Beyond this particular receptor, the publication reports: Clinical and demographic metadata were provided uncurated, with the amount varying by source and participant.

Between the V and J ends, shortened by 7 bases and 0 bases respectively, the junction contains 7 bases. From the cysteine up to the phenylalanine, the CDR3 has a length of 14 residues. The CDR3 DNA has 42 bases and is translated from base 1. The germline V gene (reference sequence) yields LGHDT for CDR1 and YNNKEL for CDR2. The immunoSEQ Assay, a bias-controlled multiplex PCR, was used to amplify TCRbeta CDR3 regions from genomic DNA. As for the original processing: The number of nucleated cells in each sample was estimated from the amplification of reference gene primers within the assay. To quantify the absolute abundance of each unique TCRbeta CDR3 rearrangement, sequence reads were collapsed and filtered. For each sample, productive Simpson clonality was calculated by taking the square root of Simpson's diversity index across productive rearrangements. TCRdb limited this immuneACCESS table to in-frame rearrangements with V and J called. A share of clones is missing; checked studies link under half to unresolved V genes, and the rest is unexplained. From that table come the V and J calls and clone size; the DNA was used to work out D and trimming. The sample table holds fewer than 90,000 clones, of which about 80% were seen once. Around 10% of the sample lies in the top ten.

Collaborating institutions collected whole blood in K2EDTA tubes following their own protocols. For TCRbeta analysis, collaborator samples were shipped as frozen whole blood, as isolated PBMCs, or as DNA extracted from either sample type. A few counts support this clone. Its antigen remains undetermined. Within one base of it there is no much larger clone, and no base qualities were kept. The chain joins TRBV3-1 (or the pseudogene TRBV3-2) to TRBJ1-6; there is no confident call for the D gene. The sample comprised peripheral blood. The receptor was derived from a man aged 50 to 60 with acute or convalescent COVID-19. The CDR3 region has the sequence CASMGSSYNSPLHF. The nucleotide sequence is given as TGTGCCAGCATGGGGAGCTCCTATAATTCACCCCTCCACTTT.